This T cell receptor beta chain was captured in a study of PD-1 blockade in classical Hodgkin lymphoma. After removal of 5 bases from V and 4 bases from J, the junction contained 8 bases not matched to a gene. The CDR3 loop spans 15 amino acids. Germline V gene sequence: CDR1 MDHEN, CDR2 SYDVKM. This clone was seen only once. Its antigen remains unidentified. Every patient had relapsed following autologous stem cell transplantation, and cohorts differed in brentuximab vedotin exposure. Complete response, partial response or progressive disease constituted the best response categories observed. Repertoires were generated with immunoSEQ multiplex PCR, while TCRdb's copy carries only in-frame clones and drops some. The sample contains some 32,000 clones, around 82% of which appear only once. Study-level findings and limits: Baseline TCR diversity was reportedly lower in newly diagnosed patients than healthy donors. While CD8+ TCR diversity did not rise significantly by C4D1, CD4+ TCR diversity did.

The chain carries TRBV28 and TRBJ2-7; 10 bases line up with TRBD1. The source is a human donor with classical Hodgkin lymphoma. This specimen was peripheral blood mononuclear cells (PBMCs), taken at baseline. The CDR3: CASSPGTGVSYEQYF. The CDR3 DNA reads TGTGCCAGCAGTCCCGGGACAGGGGTGTCGTACGAGCAGTACTTC.